Listed below are T cell receptor beta chains from one sample, sequenced in a study of T cell repertoires in cytomegalovirus infection. TCRdb reprocessed the reads via MiXCR and lists one record per CDR3 protein. The sample has around 770,000 distinct CDR3 sequences; 25% to 35% are singletons. The antigens these receptors bind are not known. Sequencing used cultured CD8+ T cells from PBMCs, obtained from culture after CMV antigen stimulation. These receptor sequences come from a human donor in good health (CMV status not recorded). Some clones in this sample may be carry-over from other donors' samples. Both conserved end residues are part of each CDR3. Fields, in order: CDR3 protein, CDR3 DNA, V gene, clone size, J gene, D gene. The D gene is left open where the match is weak. Where a row states a size, it is once, few, many or the class of an expanded clone; other rows omit it.

CSVEILEAGPPGEQYF TGCAGCGTAGAAATCCTAGAAGCGGGGCCCCCGGGGGAGCAGTACTTC TRBV29-1 once TRBJ2-7 TRBD2
CASSTRDKGMNTEAFF TGTGCCAGCAGCACCCGGGACAAAGGCATGAACACTGAAGCTTTCTTT TRBV7-6 NA TRBJ1-1 NA
CASSSGTGGGMTEAFF TGTGCCAGCAGCTCCGGGACAGGGGGTGGAATGACTGAAGCTTTCTTT TRBV5-6 NA TRBJ1-1 TRBD1
CATNEQFF TGTGCCACCAATGAGCAGTTCTTC TRBV12-3/TRBV12-4 NA TRBJ2-1 NA
CASSIYTNSPLHF TGTGCCAGCAGTATATATACCAATTCACCCCTCCACTTT TRBV19 NA TRBJ1-6 NA
CASLPGGGLRNEQFF TGTGCCAGCCTCCCCGGCGGAGGCCTGCGCAATGAGCAGTTCTTC TRBV27 few TRBJ2-1 NA
CATSDLPGDTQYF TGTGCCACCAGTGATTTGCCCGGAGATACGCAGTATTTT TRBV24-1 many TRBJ2-3 NA
CASSPPDRVNEQYF TGTGCCAGCAGTCCCCCCGACAGGGTCAACGAGCAGTACTTC TRBV27 few TRBJ2-7 TRBD1
CASSLWKGSNQPQHF TGTGCCAGCAGCTTATGGAAAGGAAGCAATCAGCCCCAGCATTTT TRBV7-8 many TRBJ1-5 NA
CASSFRGYQEKLFF TGTGCCAGCAGCTTCAGGGGCTACCAGGAAAAACTGTTTTTT TRBV7-3 NA TRBJ1-4 NA
CASSQDRMGTLYGYTF TGCGCCAGCAGCCAAGATCGAATGGGGACCCTGTATGGCTACACCTTC TRBV4-1 NA TRBJ1-2 NA
CASSLLRTSGEQETQYF TGTGCCAGCAGTTTGCTTAGGACTAGCGGGGAGCAAGAGACCCAGTACTTC TRBV27 few TRBJ2-5 TRBD2
CASSPSGSNNEQFF TGTGCCAGCAGCCCCTCGGGAAGCAACAATGAGCAGTTCTTC TRBV7-9 NA TRBJ2-1 NA
CSVLENIQYF TGCAGCGTGTTAGAAAACATTCAGTACTTC TRBV20-1 NA TRBJ2-4 NA
CASSSGLRSSYEQYF TGTGCCAGCAGCTCGGGACTCCGAAGCTCCTACGAGCAGTACTTC TRBV7-9 many TRBJ2-7 NA
CASSQGGGYSYNEQFF TGCGCCAGCAGCCAGGGAGGTGGGTACTCCTACAATGAGCAGTTCTTC TRBV4-3 NA TRBJ2-1 NA
CASSEGVGQGSFGYTF TGTGCCAGCAGCGAAGGGGTTGGACAGGGTTCGTTTGGCTACACCTTC TRBV6-6 NA TRBJ1-2 TRBD1
CASTPPGGYNEKLFF TGTGCCAGCACCCCCCCCGGGGGTTATAATGAAAAACTGTTTTTT TRBV7-4 NA TRBJ1-4 NA
CAISDRDGYNEQFF TGTGCCATCAGCGACCGGGACGGCTACAATGAGCAGTTCTTC TRBV10-3 NA TRBJ2-1 NA
CASSQGGVYSGANVLTF TGTGCCAGCAGCCAAGGCGGGGTTTACTCTGGGGCCAACGTCCTGACTTTC TRBV14 NA TRBJ2-6 NA
CASSRKREAGMKDTQYF TGTGCCAGCAGCCGCAAAAGGGAAGCGGGGATGAAAGATACGCAGTATTTT TRBV7-2 many TRBJ2-3 TRBD2
CASSAGPNIMNTEAFF TGTGCCAGCAGCGCGGGACCTAATATCATGAACACTGAAGCTTTCTTT TRBV5-4 few TRBJ1-1 NA